Listed below are T cell receptor beta chains from one sample, sequenced in a study of cytomegalovirus exposure and HLA in healthy donors. Clones were sequenced by immunoSEQ multiplex PCR, and TCRdb holds only the in-frame ones, with some missing. This sample has 95,000 to 120,000 clones, with 82% found just once. The sequenced sample consisted of PBMCs. These receptors originate from a woman aged 18 to 35 in good health and CMV-seronegative. The CDR3 runs from the conserved cysteine through the conserved F or W. The D gene is left open where the match is weak. The size of a clone is reported for some rows only, either as once, few or many, or as a class for expanded clones.

V gene: TRBV4-3; clone size: -; J gene: TRBJ2-1; D gene: TRBD1; CDR3 protein: CASSQGIRTGVDEQFF; CDR3 DNA: TGCGCCAGCAGCCAAGGGATCAGGACAGGGGTGGATGAGCAGTTCTTC
V gene: TRBV19; clone size: few; J gene: TRBJ1-1; D gene: -; CDR3 protein: CASSIRKGDTEAFF; CDR3 DNA: TGTGCCAGTAGTATCAGGAAGGGGGACACTGAAGCTTTCTTT
V gene: TRBV11-3; clone size: -; J gene: TRBJ1-1; D gene: TRBD1; CDR3 protein: CASSLGQGRADTEAFF; CDR3 DNA: TGTGCCAGCAGCTTAGGACAGGGGCGGGCTGACACTGAAGCTTTCTTT
V gene: TRBV9; clone size: -; J gene: TRBJ1-2; D gene: TRBD1; CDR3 protein: CASSVGTGVGYTF; CDR3 DNA: TGTGCCAGCAGCGTCGGGACAGGGGTCGGCTACACCTTC
V gene: TRBV28; clone size: -; J gene: TRBJ1-2; D gene: -; CDR3 protein: CASSLGPTGRNYGYTF; CDR3 DNA: TGTGCCAGCAGTTTAGGCCCGACAGGCCGTAACTATGGCTACACCTTC
V gene: TRBV9; clone size: once; J gene: TRBJ1-5; D gene: -; CDR3 protein: CASSGHLSNQPQHF; CDR3 DNA: TGTGCCAGCAGTGGACACCTTAGCAATCAGCCCCAGCATTTT
V gene: TRBV6-5; clone size: -; J gene: TRBJ2-2; D gene: -; CDR3 protein: CASSYSAGGELFF; CDR3 DNA: TGTGCCAGCAGTTACTCGGCAGGCGGGGAGCTGTTTTTT
V gene: TRBV28; clone size: -; J gene: TRBJ2-1; D gene: TRBD1; CDR3 protein: CASSRGQLTYNEQFF; CDR3 DNA: TGTGCCAGCAGCCGGGGACAGCTTACCTACAATGAGCAGTTCTTC
V gene: TRBV27; clone size: -; J gene: TRBJ1-1; D gene: -; CDR3 protein: CASISLGGEAFF; CDR3 DNA: TGTGCCAGCATTAGTTTGGGGGGTGAAGCTTTCTTT
V gene: TRBV25-1; clone size: -; J gene: TRBJ1-1; D gene: -; CDR3 protein: CASSDLSGNTEAFF; CDR3 DNA: TGTGCCAGCAGTGATCTTTCGGGGAACACTGAAGCTTTCTTT
V gene: TRBV2; clone size: -; J gene: TRBJ2-1; D gene: TRBD2; CDR3 protein: CASSEGRLAGGPGFF; CDR3 DNA: TGTGCCAGCAGTGAAGGAAGACTAGCGGGAGGTCCCGGGTTCTTC
V gene: TRBV2; clone size: -; J gene: TRBJ1-1; D gene: -; CDR3 protein: CASSDEGWTEAFF; CDR3 DNA: TGTGCCAGCAGTGATGAGGGATGGACTGAAGCTTTCTTT
V gene: TRBV27; clone size: -; J gene: TRBJ2-7; D gene: -; CDR3 protein: CASSNFGRLYEQYF; CDR3 DNA: TGTGCCAGCAGTAACTTTGGCCGACTCTACGAGCAGTACTTC
V gene: TRBV6-1; clone size: -; J gene: TRBJ2-1; D gene: TRBD2; CDR3 protein: CASSEARGTSQFF; CDR3 DNA: TGTGCCAGCAGTGAAGCGCGCGGGACTAGCCAGTTCTTC
V gene: TRBV5-1; clone size: once; J gene: TRBJ2-1; D gene: TRBD1; CDR3 protein: CASSLWTGGASSYNEQFF; CDR3 DNA: TGCGCCAGCAGCTTGTGGACAGGGGGTGCCAGCTCCTACAATGAGCAGTTCTTC